Judged by abundance, the clone carrying this TCR beta chain is medium-sized. No antigen is known for it. These data are taken from a study of spatial heterogeneity in lung cancer. General study findings and limits: Tumor mutation counts were tracked by expanded intratumoral alpha and beta TCR counts.

Trimming removed 5 bases from V and 10 bases from J; junction bases left unmatched: 8. The CDR3 has 14 residues. MiXCR was run by TCRdb on the 5' RACE reads, yielding one entry per CDR3 protein. The sample has a few thousand distinct CDR3 sequences, less than 20% seen once. The sample's time point: sample taken at primary tumor resection. Unsorted whole RNA samples from tumor, nontumor lung or frozen PBMC were sequenced. Sequenced material: lung tumor tissue, taken at surgery. This TCR came from a male donor with early-stage non-small cell lung cancer. V and J are TRBV12-3 or TRBV12-4 and TRBJ1-4; 9 nucleotides align to TRBD1. The CDR3 DNA follows: TGTGCCAGCAGTCTCCGGGACAGGGATACAAAACTGTTTTTT. This gives the protein CASSLRDRDTKLFF.